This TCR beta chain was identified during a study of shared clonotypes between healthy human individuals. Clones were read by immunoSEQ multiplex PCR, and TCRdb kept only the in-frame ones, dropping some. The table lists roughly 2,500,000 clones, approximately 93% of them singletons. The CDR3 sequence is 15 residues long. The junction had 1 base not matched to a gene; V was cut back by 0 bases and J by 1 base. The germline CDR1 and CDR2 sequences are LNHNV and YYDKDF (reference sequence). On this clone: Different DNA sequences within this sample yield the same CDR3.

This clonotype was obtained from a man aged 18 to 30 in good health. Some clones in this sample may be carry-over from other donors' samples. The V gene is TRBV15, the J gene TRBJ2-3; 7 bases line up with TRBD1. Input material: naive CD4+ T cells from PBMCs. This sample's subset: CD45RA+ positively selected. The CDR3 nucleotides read TGTGCCACCAGCAGAGATCAGGGGGGCACAGATACGCAGTATTTT. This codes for CATSRDQGGTDTQYF.